What follows is one T cell receptor beta chain and its context. The antigen it recognizes is unknown. Base qualities are missing; no much larger clone stands one base away. This sample is part of a study of blood T cell repertoires in COVID-19 (dated by TCRdb to the early 2020s). Looking at the study overall: Samples from collaborators originated in the United States, Italy and Spain and spanned both the acute and convalescent phases of COVID-19. The prospective study material was composed of cDNA or gDNA derived from T cells, B-cell-depleted T cells, or PBMCs. The repertoires were released in a freely available public database intended as a resource for research on the immune response to SARS-CoV-2. Sample metadata almost always included a de-identified subject ID, COVID-19 status, age in years and sex. HLA class I and class II types, where available, came from metadata supplied by the sample provider rather than from assay-based typing. Subjects who had been exposed to COVID-19, were actively infected with it, or had recovered from it provided the deeply sampled blood TCRbeta repertoires that made up the dataset. The samples were drawn from the first 160 participants of the ongoing ImmuneRACE study and from more than 1,000 subjects provided by 6 global collaborators. Paper-wide results and their limitations: Clinical and demographic metadata were provided uncurated, with the amount varying by source and participant.

The CDR3 goes from the cysteine to the phenylalanine over 17 residues. This entry keeps only the CDR3 DNA: 51 bases, framed from base 1. V trim: 0 bases; J trim: 1 base; unmatched bases: 6. From the germline V gene, CDR1 is SGDLS and CDR2 is YYNGEE. Participants in the prospective study were enrolled through a virtual design, were aged about 18 to 90 years, and lived in about 25 United States geographic areas. In the prospective study, cohorts were assigned on the basis of participant-reported clinical history obtained from a screening survey and a study questionnaire. ImmuneRACE Cohort 3 recovered participants were defined by two consecutive negative NP/OP PCR tests, healthcare professional clearance, or symptom resolution. Each participant in the prospective study had whole blood, serum and a nasopharyngeal or oropharyngeal swab collected by mobile phlebotomists. Over an approximately 2-month period, participants in the prospective study had the option of providing additional blood draws and questionnaires. Before DNA extraction, prospective study blood samples were shipped either frozen or at room temperature.

TCRbeta CDR3 regions were amplified from genomic DNA by means of the immunoSEQ Assay, a bias-controlled multiplex PCR. In the authors' own workflow: The number of nucleated cells in each sample was estimated by amplification of reference gene primers within the assay. To quantify the absolute abundance of each unique TCRbeta CDR3 rearrangement, sequence reads were collapsed and filtered. For each sample, productive Simpson clonality was calculated as the square root of Simpson's diversity index over productive rearrangements. In TCRdb, the immuneACCESS table is reduced to in-frame sequences with V and J assigned. These tables do not hold every clone; where another copy was compared, an unresolved V gene accounts for under half, and the others remain unexplained. V and J calls and clone size follow that table, whereas D and trimming were derived from the DNA. The sample contains 280,000 or so clones, around nine tenths of them found a single time. Of the sample, 5.5% to 7% falls within the top ten clones.

Sequencing was performed on PBMCs or T cells enriched from blood (not recorded which). The V gene is TRBV9 and the J gene is TRBJ2-1; a stretch of 8 junction bases matches TRBD2. The receptor was isolated from a middle-aged woman who had recovered from COVID-19. The CDR3 region: CASSVGASGSSYNEQFF. The DNA reads as follows: TGTGCCAGCAGCGTAGGGGCTAGCGGGTCATCCTACAATGAGCAGTTCTTC.